This record looks at one T cell receptor (beta chain) sequence and its context. Clones were sequenced by immunoSEQ multiplex PCR, and TCRdb holds only the in-frame ones, with some missing. The sample contains hundreds of thousands of clones, around 96% of which appear only once. These data originate in a study of shared clonotypes between healthy human individuals. The overall study: Every donor yielded three CD4 naive, three CD4 memory, two CD8 naive and one CD8 memory plate.

The naive CD8 subset, CD45RO-negative cells positively selected for CCR7, excluded terminally differentiated effector memory CD45RA+ cells. Caucasian adults residing in Nashville, Tennessee made up all the donors. Sample: naive CD8+ T cells sorted from blood. The TCR originated in a woman in her thirties in good health.

CDR3 protein: CASSESGLAAGSYNEQFF. Written as DNA, the CDR3 is TGCGCCAGCAGTGAGTCGGGACTAGCGGCCGGCTCCTACAATGAGCAGTTCTTC. The chain recombines TRBV10-1 with TRBJ2-1; 11 positions agree with TRBD2. J was trimmed by 0 bases and V by 0 bases; bases with no gene match: 4. Looked up from germline, CDR1 is WNHNN and CDR2 is SYGVQD (reference sequence). The CDR3 extends over 18 amino acids.